The 20 T cell receptor beta chains below come from one sample, sequenced in a study of T cells after posttransplantation cyclophosphamide. The protocol was immunoSEQ multiplex PCR, while the TCRdb copy is restricted to in-frame clones and leaves out a portion. The sample shows 13,000 or so clones, none of them appearing just once. The source material was PBMCs. Receptors originate from a woman between 40 and 50 years old in good health, CMV-negative, and a related stem cell transplant donor.

This clone has at least ten counts. The chain links TRBV12-3 or TRBV12-4 to TRBJ2-4; 7 bases line up with TRBD2. Germline trimming cut 7 bases from V and 6 bases from J; bases unmatched to any gene: 12. The CDR3 runs to 15 residues. CDR3 sequence: CASTLAWGEGNIQYF. The CDR3 DNA reads TGTGCCAGCACACTTGCCTGGGGGGAGGGAAACATTCAGTACTTC.

This clone occurred many times. The chain links TRBV5-1 to TRBJ2-5; TRBD2 matches 9 bases. The length of the CDR3 is 15 residues. J lost 4 bases, V lost 2 bases, and 6 bases had no gene match. In germline, CDR1 is SGHRS, CDR2 YFSETQ. CDR3 coding DNA: TGCGCCAGCAGCTTACAGGGGCGGGAGGGAGAGACCCAGTACTTC. As protein: CASSLQGREGETQYF.

This clone was found many times. The chain uses TRBV28 and TRBJ2-2, with 7 bases that match TRBD2. This CDR3 is built from 15 residues. After removal of 2 bases from V and 0 bases from J, the junction contained 0 bases not matched to a gene. The germline V gene has CDR1 MDHEN and CDR2 SYDVKM. The CDR3, as DNA: TGTGCCAGCAGTTTAGCGGGGGCGAACACCGGGGAGCTGTTTTTT. Its protein product is CASSLAGANTGELFF.

The table lists this clone with many counts. V usage is TRBV9 and J usage is TRBJ1-1; D perhaps matches TRBD1 (6 bases). CDR1 and CDR2 (germline): SGDLS, YYNGEE. The CDR3 length is 13 residues. The V gene lost 7 bases and the J gene lost 1 base, with 11 bases spanning the gap. In nucleotides, the CDR3 is TGTGCCAGCGCTTCGACAGGGAACACTGAAGCTTTCTTT. Protein: CASASTGNTEAFF.

This clone was found many times. DNA of the CDR3: TGTGCCAGCAGCAGGACAGGGCTTCTTTCTTCGGACACTGAAGCTTTCTTT. This gives the protein CASSRTGLLSSDTEAFF. This chain connects TRBV7-3 to TRBJ1-1; 8 bases fit TRBD1. Germline V lookup: CDR1 SGHTA, CDR2 FQGTGA. The CDR3 sequence is 17 residues long. Trimming cost V 5 bases and J 3 bases; bases outside gene matches: 14. Using reference TRBV7-3 and TRBJ1-1 for the parts outside the CDR3, the full variable domain is GAGVSQTPSNKVTEKGKYVELRCDPISGHTALYWYRQSLGQGPEFLIYFQGTGAADDSGLPNDRFFAVRPEGSVSTLKIQRTERGDSAVYLCASSRTGLLSSDTEAFFGQGTRLTVV.

The sample holds many counts of this clone. The chain combines TRBV19 with TRBJ1-1; the D gene is possibly TRBD1 (6 bases). Germline assignment: CDR1 LNHDA and CDR2 SQIVND (reference sequence). With 0 bases removed from V and 2 bases from J, the gap between germline ends came to 10 bases. The CDR3 is made up of 15 amino acids. This CDR3 is CASSIEGGRNTEAFF. The CDR3 DNA reads TGTGCCAGTAGTATAGAGGGGGGGCGCAACACTGAAGCTTTCTTT.

This clone was seen at least ten times. V gene TRBV6-6 combines with J gene TRBJ1-4; maybe TRBD1 (6 bases). Per germline, CDR1 MNHNY and CDR2 SVGAGI (reference sequence). Trimming removed 5 bases at V and 6 bases at J, with 13 bases between. The CDR3 is made up of 14 amino acids. The CDR3 loop is CASSPTGTHEKLFF. CDR3 DNA sequence: TGTGCCAGCAGTCCTACAGGGACCCATGAAAAACTGTTTTTT.

Ten or more counts support this clone. This rearrangement joins TRBV19 to TRBJ2-2; no clear D. CDR1 and CDR2 (germline): LNHDA, SQIVND (reference sequence). Between the trimmed V and J ends, which lost 5 bases and 2 bases, there was a span of 6 bases. The CDR3 is made up of 13 amino acids. The CDR3 nucleotides are TGTGCCAGTAGTGTACAAAACACCGGGGAGCTGTTTTTT. Amino acids: CASSVQNTGELFF.

In its sample, this clone was seen many times. V gene TRBV15 combines with J gene TRBJ2-7, with TRBD2 identical over 7 bases. This CDR3 spans 12 amino acids. The germline V gene encodes CDR1 LNHNV and CDR2 YYDKDF (reference sequence). J gave up 3 bases and V 8 bases, and 4 bases lay outside the gene matches. DNA of the CDR3: TGTGCCACCGAGGGGAGGGACTACGAGCAGTACTTC. It translates to CATEGRDYEQYF.

This clone was seen ten or more times. The V and J genes are TRBV2 and TRBJ2-7, with a possible D match to TRBD2 (6 bases). The CDR3 runs to 14 residues. V shed 0 bases and J shed 6 bases, with 12 bases lying between them. CDR1 is SNHLY and CDR2 is FYNNEI in the germline V gene. The CDR3 DNA sequence: TGTGCCAGCAGTGAAGCGCGGCTAGCGTTCGAGCAGTACTTC. Protein product: CASSEARLAFEQYF.

There are many counts of this clone. The rearrangement links TRBV12-3 or TRBV12-4 to TRBJ1-5; possible D gene TRBD1, 5 bases. The CDR3 has 15 amino acids. V lost 5 bases and J 2 bases, leaving 13 bases between the germline ends. Here the CDR3 DNA reads TGTGCCAGCAGTCCCCAGCGGGGGGGCAATCAGCCCCAGCATTTT. Its protein product is CASSPQRGGNQPQHF.

This clone is medium-sized. The chain uses TRBV4-1 and TRBJ2-3; 9 positions agree with TRBD1. Germline V gene lookup returns CDR1 MGHRA and CDR2 YSYEKL. The CDR3 totals 15 residues. J gave up 3 bases and V 4 bases, and 5 bases lay outside the gene matches. The CDR3 coding sequence is TGCGCCAGCAGCCCCCGACAGGGGGGGACAGATACGCAGTATTTT. Amino acid sequence: CASSPRQGGTDTQYF.

In its sample, this clone was seen many times. This sequence joins TRBV7-8 and TRBJ2-7, with no clear D. The length of the CDR3 is 12 residues. Germline-derived CDR1 and CDR2 are SGHVS and FQNEAQ. V dropped 3 bases and J dropped 3 bases, with 6 bases sitting between them. CDR3 protein: CASSFNSYEQYF. CDR3 nucleotides: TGTGCCAGCAGCTTTAACAGCTACGAGCAGTACTTC. Full variable domain (missing parts from reference TRBV7-8 and TRBJ2-7): GAGVSQSPRYKVAKRGQDVALRCDPISGHVSLFWYQQALGQGPEFLTYFQNEAQLDKSGLPSDRFFAERPEGSVSTLKIQRTQQEDSAVYLCASSFNSYEQYFGPGTRLTVT.

This clone appeared many times. The J gene is TRBJ2-7, the V gene TRBV11-2; 9 bases fit TRBD1. The CDR3 is 14 residues long. Per germline, CDR1 SGHAT and CDR2 FQNNGV. V was pared by 5 bases and J by 5 bases, with 7 bases of the junction left unmatched. CDR3 nucleotide sequence: TGTGCCAGCAGCCCAGGGACAGGGAGCAACGAGCAGTACTTC. Protein: CASSPGTGSNEQYF.

Many counts were recorded for this clone. The rearrangement links TRBV25-1 to TRBJ1-2; 8 bases line up with TRBD1. The V and J ends lost 2 bases and 4 bases, in that order; junction bases with no gene match: 3. CDR1 MGHDK and CDR2 SYGVNS come from the germline V gene. This CDR3 contains 14 residues. In DNA form, the CDR3 reads TGTGCCAGCAGTGAACCAGGGGGCGTCTATGGCTACACCTTC. Translated: CASSEPGGVYGYTF.

This clone was detected ten times or more. This rearrangement joins TRBV12-3 or TRBV12-4 to TRBJ2-1; D uncertain. The V gene lost 3 bases and the J gene lost 10 bases, with 10 bases spanning the gap. This CDR3 has 12 residues. The CDR3 DNA reads TGTGCCAGCAGTTTCGACGGGTGGGAGCAGTTCTTC. Protein sequence: CASSFDGWEQFF.

The chain carries TRBV7-2 and TRBJ2-5, with D tentatively TRBD1 (5 bases). The CDR3 length is 15 residues. The V end lost 0 bases, the J end lost 4 bases, and 12 bases lay between the germline ends. The germline V gene encodes CDR1 SGHTA and CDR2 FQGNSA. CDR3 sequence: CASSLAGAKGETQYF. CDR3 bases: TGTGCCAGCAGCTTAGCAGGGGCCAAGGGAGAGACCCAGTACTTC.

This clone occurred many times. This chain connects TRBV15 to TRBJ1-5; 8 bases align to TRBD1. Germline CDR1 LNHNV, CDR2 YYDKDF (reference sequence). The V segment lost 1 base and the J segment 7 bases; nucleotides outside the gene matches: 9. CDR3 length: 16 amino acids. The CDR3 region is CATSRALTGGSQPQHF. CDR3 nucleotide sequence: TGTGCCACCAGCAGAGCCCTTACAGGGGGAAGCCAGCCCCAGCATTTT.

This clone was found many times. The genes are TRBV6-5 and TRBJ2-7; no clear D gene. From germline, CDR1 is MNHEY and CDR2 SVGAGI. The germline V and J ends were trimmed by 0 bases and 3 bases, with 6 bases remaining between them. The CDR3 is 13 amino acids. CDR3 sequence (DNA): TGTGCCAGCAGTTACTCGACTGGCTACGAGCAGTACTTC. Encoded protein: CASSYSTGYEQYF.

This clone has ten or more counts. The chain uses TRBV19 and TRBJ1-5, with a tentative D call TRBD1 (5 bases). CDR1 and CDR2 from the germline V gene are LNHDA and SQIVND (reference sequence). The germline V and J ends were trimmed by 8 bases and 0 bases, with 17 bases remaining between them. The length of the CDR3 is 16 residues. CDR3 region: CASEHGGGGSNQPQHF. The DNA of the CDR3 is TGTGCCAGTGAGCACGGGGGAGGTGGTAGCAATCAGCCCCAGCATTTT.